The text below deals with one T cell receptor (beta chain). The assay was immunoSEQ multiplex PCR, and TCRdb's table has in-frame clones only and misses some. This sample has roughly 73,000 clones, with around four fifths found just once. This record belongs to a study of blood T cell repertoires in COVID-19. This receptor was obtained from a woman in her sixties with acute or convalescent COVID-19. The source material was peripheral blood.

CDR3: CASSLGTSGSSHNEQFF. CDR3 coding DNA: TGTGCCAGCAGCTTAGGGACTAGCGGGAGTTCCCACAATGAGCAGTTCTTC. This rearrangement joins TRBV7-9 to TRBJ2-1; 13 nucleotides line up with TRBD2. Germline lookup yields CDR1 SEHNR and CDR2 FQNEAQ (reference sequence). The CDR3 loop spans 17 amino acids. With 1 base clipped from V and 5 bases from J, the junction kept 5 bases outside the gene matches.